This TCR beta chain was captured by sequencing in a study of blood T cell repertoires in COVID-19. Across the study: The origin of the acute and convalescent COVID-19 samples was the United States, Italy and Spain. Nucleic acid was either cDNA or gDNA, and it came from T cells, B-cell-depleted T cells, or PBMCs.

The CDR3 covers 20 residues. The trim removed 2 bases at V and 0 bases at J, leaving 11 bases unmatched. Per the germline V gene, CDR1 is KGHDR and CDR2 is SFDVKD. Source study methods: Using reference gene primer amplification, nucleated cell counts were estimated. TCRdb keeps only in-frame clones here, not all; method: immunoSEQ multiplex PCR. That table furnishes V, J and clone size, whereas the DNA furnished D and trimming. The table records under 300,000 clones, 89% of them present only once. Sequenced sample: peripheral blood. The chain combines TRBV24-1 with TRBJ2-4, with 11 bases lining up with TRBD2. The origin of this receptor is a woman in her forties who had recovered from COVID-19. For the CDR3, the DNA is TGTGCCACCAGTGATTGGTTAGTAGCGGGAGGGCTTTTAGCCAAAAACATTCAGTACTTC. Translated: CATSDWLVAGGLLAKNIQYF.